This T cell receptor (beta chain) was sequenced in a study of CD8+ T cells in alopecia areata. Study-wide points: Clonality in lesional scalp, especially alopecia totalis/universalis, exceeded that of normal scalp.

In regard to this clone: Antigen specificity is unknown.

Investigators isolated RNA and reverse transcribed it into cDNA to act as the sequencing template. Sequencing was performed with immunoSEQ multiplex PCR; in TCRdb, only in-frame clones are kept and a portion is missing. The table has hundreds of thousands of clones, 50% to 65% seen once; the top ten hold 0.4% to 0.55%. Alopecia areata patients provided lesional scalp punch biopsies and peripheral blood, both collected for the study. The specimen comprised CD4+ T cells sorted from blood, sampled at week 0. This clonotype was sampled from a human donor with alopecia areata.

The CDR3 reads CASSQVGTGGQEQYF. As DNA, the CDR3 is TGCGCCAGCAGCCAAGTAGGGACAGGGGGCCAAGAGCAGTACTTC. The chain combines TRBV4-1 with TRBJ2-7; 12 nucleotides match TRBD1. The CDR3 has 15 residues. Looked up from germline, CDR1 is MGHRA and CDR2 is YSYEKL. Losses at the gene ends were 1 base for V and 7 bases for J; bases not matched to a gene: 5.